The 7 T cell receptor beta chains given below trace back to one sample, sequenced in a study of breast tumors, draining lymph nodes, adjacent tissues. The lymph nodes were axillary draining lymph nodes from breast cancer patients. TCRdb reanalysed the multiplex PCR reads using MiXCR and keeps one entry per CDR3 protein. Here the sample spans about 89,000 distinct CDR3 sequences, approximately 30% being singletons. The sample consisted of axillary lymph node tissue. These receptor sequences come from a female donor with breast cancer. Some clones in this sample may be carry-over from other donors' samples.

This clonotype appeared many times. The chain recombines TRBV19 with TRBJ2-7; 9 bases agree with TRBD2. The junction had 5 bases not matched to a gene; V was cut back by 2 bases and J by 3 bases. This CDR3 has 15 residues. Germline values: CDR1 LNHDA, CDR2 SQIVND (reference sequence). As DNA, the CDR3 is TGTGCCAGTAGTATATATCTAGCGGGACTCTACGAGCAGTACTTC. It yields the protein CASSIYLAGLYEQYF.

This clonotype appeared many times. The chain links TRBV20-1 to TRBJ2-3; maybe TRBD1 (6 bases). Trimming took 1 base from V and 6 from J, leaving 29 bases between them. The germline CDR1 and CDR2 sequences are DFQATT and SNEGSKA (reference sequence). The CDR3 runs 19 residues. CDR3 bases: TGCAGTGCTAGAGTATTTGGGGACATTTGGGACCCGGCAGGGGATACGCAGTATTTT. Its protein product is CSARVFGDIWDPAGDTQYF.

The table lists this clonotype with many counts. The V and J genes are TRBV6-5 and TRBJ2-4, with 7 bases aligning to TRBD2. The CDR3 sequence is 14 residues long. Unmatched junction bases numbered 9, after V lost 6 bases and J lost 7 bases. Germline loops: CDR1 MNHEY, CDR2 SVGAGI. DNA for the CDR3: TGTGCCAGCAGGGTTGAATTGGGAGGGAACATTCAGTACTTC. The encoded protein is CASRVELGGNIQYF.

This clonotype was seen many times. The chain joins TRBV7-6 to TRBJ2-7, with 9 bases aligning to TRBD1. With 4 bases clipped from V and 6 bases from J, the junction kept 1 base outside the gene matches. Germline V gene data show CDR1 as SGHVS and CDR2 as FNYEAQ. The CDR3 totals 12 residues. The CDR3 loop reads CASSYRGREQYF. The CDR3 nucleotides read TGTGCCAGCAGCTACAGGGGGCGCGAGCAGTACTTC.

This clonotype was observed at least ten times. The gene calls are TRBV18 and TRBJ2-5; 7 positions match TRBD2. CDR1 KGHSH and CDR2 LQKENI come from the germline V gene. The CDR3 runs 15 residues. Trimming cost V 2 bases and J 5 bases; bases outside gene matches: 8. The CDR3 loop is CASSPFGGSDETQYF. CDR3 DNA: TGTGCCAGCTCACCATTCGGGGGGAGTGACGAGACCCAGTACTTC.

DNA for the CDR3: TGCGCCAGCAGCCAAGATGCGGCATCCCGTTACAATGAGCAGTTCTTC. It encodes CASSQDAASRYNEQFF. The chain links TRBV4-1 to TRBJ2-1; D is ambiguous. The CDR3 extends over 16 amino acids. Germline V gene sequence: CDR1 MGHRA, CDR2 YSYEKL. V was shortened by 0 bases and J by 4 bases, with 13 bases between the two germline ends.

The V call is TRBV4-3, the J call TRBJ2-3; tentative D call: TRBD2 (5 bases). This CDR3 contains 16 residues. Deletions cut 3 bases from V and 2 bases from J, with 15 bases between. CDR1 LGHNA and CDR2 YSLEER come from the germline V gene. This chain's CDR3 is CASSHSRTGNTDTQYF. The CDR3 bases are TGCGCCAGCAGCCATTCTCGGACTGGGAACACAGATACGCAGTATTTT.